The 32 T cell receptor beta chains reported below all come from one sample, sequenced in a study of cytomegalovirus exposure and HLA in healthy donors. Clones were sequenced by immunoSEQ multiplex PCR, and TCRdb holds only the in-frame ones, with some missing. The sample yields 150,000 or so clones, approximately 92% seen once. The sample comprised PBMCs. These receptors originate from a woman aged 18-29 years in good health and CMV-seronegative.

The rearrangement joins TRBV6-6 to TRBJ2-4, with D tentatively TRBD1 (6 bases). The V end lost 3 bases, the J end lost 0 bases, and 12 bases lay between the germline ends. The CDR3 length is 16 residues. Germline V CDR1 and CDR2: MNHNY, SVGAGI (reference sequence). As DNA, the CDR3 is TGTGCCAGCAGTTATTTAGACAGGCTAGCCAAAAACATTCAGTACTTC. It encodes CASSYLDRLAKNIQYF.

The chain uses TRBV19 and TRBJ1-5, with 9 bases aligning to TRBD1. Trimming cost V 5 bases and J 0 bases; bases outside gene matches: 5. This CDR3 is built from 16 residues. The germline V gene has CDR1 LNHDA and CDR2 SQIVND (reference sequence). The CDR3: CASSPGQGTSNQPQHF. CDR3 DNA: TGTGCCAGTAGTCCGGGACAGGGAACTAGCAATCAGCCCCAGCATTTT. The full variable domain, rest sourced from reference TRBV19 and TRBJ1-5, is DGGITQSPKYLFRKEGQNVTLSCEQNLNHDAMYWYRQDPGQGLRLIYYSQIVNDFQKGDIAEGYSVSREKKESFPLTVTSAQKNPTAFYLCASSPGQGTSNQPQHFGDGTRLSIL.

The chain has TRBV9 and TRBJ2-1, with 15 bases lining up with TRBD2. This CDR3 is built from 23 residues. Germline V CDR1 and CDR2: SGDLS, YYNGEE. Trimming cost V 3 bases and J 0 bases; bases outside gene matches: 19. CDR3: CASSAPGTSGGSGRSGSYNEQFF. The CDR3 nucleotides are TGTGCCAGCAGCGCCCCCGGGACTAGCGGGGGGTCTGGGCGGTCTGGCTCCTACAATGAGCAGTTCTTC.

V is TRBV6-6 and J is TRBJ2-5, with D perhaps TRBD2 (7 bases). The length of the CDR3 is 16 residues. Deletions cut 0 bases from V and 5 bases from J, with 16 bases between. Germline CDR1 MNHNY, CDR2 SVGAGI (reference sequence). The CDR3 sequence: CASSYSVRGGPETQYF. CDR3 coding DNA: TGTGCCAGCAGTTACTCGGTGAGGGGGGGCCCGGAGACCCAGTACTTC.

A few counts support this clone. V is TRBV7-6 and J is TRBJ2-1; D is possibly TRBD2 (6 bases). This CDR3 spans 19 amino acids. Germline CDR1 SGHVS, CDR2 FNYEAQ. The V end was cut by 3 bases, the J end by 0 bases, with 21 bases between. The CDR3 DNA reads as TGTGCCAGCAGCTTGGTTCCCCGGGGGTTCCGAAGCTCCTACAATGAGCAGTTCTTC. Translated: CASSLVPRGFRSSYNEQFF. The full variable domain, completed using reference TRBV7-6 and TRBJ2-1, is GAGVSQSPRYKVTKRGQDVALRCDPISGHVSLYWYRQALGQGPEFLTYFNYEAQQDKSGLPNDRFSAERPEGSISTLTIQRTEQRDSAMYRCASSLVPRGFRSSYNEQFFGPGTRLTVL.

This chain links TRBV5-4 with TRBJ2-5; 7 positions agree with TRBD1. After removal of 6 bases from V and 9 bases from J, the junction contained 11 bases not matched to a gene. The CDR3 runs to 13 residues. Germline V gene lookup returns CDR1 SGHNT and CDR2 YYREEE (reference sequence). CDR3 loop: CASTRDSYSSQYF. CDR3 in DNA: TGTGCCAGCACTCGGGACAGTTATTCGTCCCAGTACTTC.

The chain joins TRBV9 to TRBJ1-2; 11 bases align to TRBD1. The germline V gene encodes CDR1 SGDLS and CDR2 YYNGEE. This CDR3 is 16 amino acids long. V gave up 3 bases and J gave up 3 bases; unmatched junction bases: 7. CDR3 sequence reads: CASSGSMDRGHYGYTF. The CDR3 region has the DNA TGTGCCAGCAGCGGGTCCATGGACAGGGGGCACTATGGCTACACCTTC.

This chain's CDR3 is CASSPAGTNEKLFF. The CDR3 region has the DNA TGTGCCAGCAGCCCGGCCGGGACTAATGAAAAACTGTTTTTT. The chain recombines TRBV9 with TRBJ1-4; D not resolved. Germline assignment: CDR1 SGDLS and CDR2 YYNGEE. V was pared by 4 bases and J by 2 bases, with 9 bases between. The CDR3 covers 14 residues. Together with reference TRBV9 and TRBJ1-4, the CDR3 gives the full variable domain: DSGVTQTPKHLITATGQRVTLRCSPRSGDLSVYWYQQSLDQGLQFLIQYYNGEERAKGNILERFSAQQFPDLHSELNLSSLELGDSALYFCASSPAGTNEKLFFGSGTQLSVL.

The chain carries TRBV6-5 and TRBJ2-4, with TRBD1 identical over 7 bases. The CDR3 has 14 residues. Trimming cost V 5 bases and J 7 bases; bases outside gene matches: 8. Germline V gene lookup returns CDR1 MNHEY and CDR2 SVGAGI. In DNA, the CDR3 is TGTGCCAGCAGTATCGACAGGGTAAAGAACATTCAGTACTTC. The encoded protein is CASSIDRVKNIQYF.

V is TRBV15 and J is TRBJ2-7; D gene ambiguous. Germline CDR1 reads LNHNV; CDR2 reads YYDKDF (reference sequence). The length of the CDR3 is 13 residues. V lost 4 bases and J lost 2, with 9 bases in between. The CDR3 coding sequence is TGTGCCACCAGCAAGGCAGGCACCTACGAGCAGTACTTC. Residues: CATSKAGTYEQYF.

The genes are TRBV21-1 and TRBJ2-7; the DNA was not compared with TRBD2, the D call given in the table. TRBV21-1 is a listed pseudogene. This CDR3 has 20 residues. The CDR3 here is CASSKGRRGCGGRADYEQYF. The CDR3 DNA is TGTGCCAGCAGCAAAGGACGTCGCGGGTGTGGAGGCCGGGCAGACTACGAGCAGTACTTC.

The V gene is TRBV9, the J gene TRBJ1-2; no definite D call. The germline V and J ends were trimmed by 3 bases and 0 bases, with 12 bases remaining between them. CDR1 is SGDLS and CDR2 is YYNGEE in the germline V gene. This CDR3 is 15 amino acids long. CDR3 sequence reads: CASSANTGTNYGYTF. Written as DNA, the CDR3 is TGTGCCAGCAGCGCGAATACGGGGACTAACTATGGCTACACCTTC.

The chain links TRBV10-3 to TRBJ2-3; D is possibly TRBD1 (6 bases). Germline V lookup: CDR1 ENHRY, CDR2 SYGVKD. The CDR3 has 13 amino acids. The germline V and J ends were trimmed by 4 bases and 6 bases, with 11 bases remaining between them. The CDR3 bases are TGTGCCATCAGTGTGGGGGCGGGTGATACGCAGTATTTT. Residues: CAISVGAGDTQYF.

The V and J genes are TRBV5-1 and TRBJ2-5, with TRBD1 as a possible D gene (7 bases). This CDR3 spans 15 amino acids. V dropped 3 bases and J dropped 3 bases, with 15 bases sitting between them. CDR1 and CDR2 (germline): SGHRS, YFSETQ. The CDR3 DNA follows: TGCGCCAGCAGCTGGCAGGGGGGTAGTGAAGAGACCCAGTACTTC. This gives the protein CASSWQGGSEETQYF.

V and J are TRBV11-2 and TRBJ1-1; 8 bases are shared with TRBD1. This CDR3 spans 18 amino acids. V trimming: 5 bases; J trimming: 0 bases; junction bases outside the gene matches: 14. Germline-derived CDR1 and CDR2 are SGHAT and FQNNGV. The CDR3 region is CASSPGGGRGLVNTEAFF. As DNA, the CDR3 is TGTGCCAGCAGCCCCGGTGGCGGCAGGGGGCTTGTGAACACTGAAGCTTTCTTT.

DNA for the CDR3: TGTGCCAGCAGTGAAAATAGCGAGTCGTACTTC. The encoded protein is CASSENSESYF. The genes are TRBV2 and TRBJ2-7; possibly TRBD2 for D (5 bases). From germline, CDR1 is SNHLY and CDR2 FYNNEI. Trimming stripped 2 bases from V and 12 bases from J, with 11 bases between. The CDR3 has 11 residues.

The V and J genes are TRBV27 and TRBJ2-3, with 9 bases matching TRBD1. Germline V lookup: CDR1 MNHEY, CDR2 SMNVEV (reference sequence). V gave up 5 bases and J gave up 4 bases; unmatched junction bases: 10. The CDR3 has 16 residues. The chain's CDR3 is CASSAWTGVGADTQYF. The CDR3 DNA is TGTGCCAGCAGTGCCTGGACAGGGGTGGGCGCAGATACGCAGTATTTT.

This clone was counted once. The CDR3 here is CASSPGGGGKTEAFF. The CDR3 DNA reads TGTGCCAGCAGCCCCGGGGGTGGGGGTAAGACTGAAGCTTTCTTT. The chain recombines TRBV9 with TRBJ1-1, with a possible D match to TRBD1 (5 bases). CDR1 and CDR2 (germline): SGDLS, YYNGEE. Trimming cost V 4 bases and J 5 bases, with 18 bases left between them. This CDR3 is 15 amino acids long.

On this clone itself: This CDR3 is also generated by other DNA sequences in the sample. The chain has TRBV7-9 and TRBJ1-5; unclear D gene. The CDR3 totals 14 residues. V lost 1 base and J lost 2, with 6 bases in between. Germline assignment: CDR1 SEHNR and CDR2 FQNEAQ (reference sequence). CDR3 DNA: TGTGCCAGCAGCTTAGGAGGGCGCAATCAGCCCCAGCATTTT. It translates to CASSLGGRNQPQHF.

V gene TRBV5-6 combines with J gene TRBJ2-7, with TRBD2 identical over 11 bases. Trimming removed 4 bases from V and 7 bases from J; junction bases left unmatched: 10. CDR3 length: 15 amino acids. From germline, CDR1 is SGHDT and CDR2 YYEEEE. CDR3 loop: CASSRGGLAALEQYF. The CDR3 region has the DNA TGTGCCAGCAGCCGTGGGGGACTAGCGGCGCTGGAGCAGTACTTC.

This chain uses TRBV5-1 with TRBJ2-2; TRBD1 is a possible D gene (6 bases). Germline CDR1 SGHRS, CDR2 YFSETQ. V dropped 5 bases and J dropped 6 bases, with 17 bases sitting between them. CDR3 length: 15 residues. CDR3 residues: CASSSWIQGSGELFF. Here the CDR3 DNA reads TGCGCCAGCAGTAGTTGGATACAGGGCTCCGGGGAGCTGTTTTTT.

The rearrangement joins TRBV7-9 to TRBJ2-6; 7 positions match TRBD1. Germline CDR1 reads SEHNR; CDR2 reads FQNEAQ (reference sequence). The J segment lost 0 bases and the V segment lost 3 bases, leaving 8 bases of the junction unmatched. The CDR3 length is 18 residues. The CDR3 sequence is CASSFPTGLSSGANVLTF. The CDR3 DNA is TGTGCCAGCAGCTTCCCGACAGGGTTGAGCTCTGGGGCCAACGTCCTGACTTTC.

The chain has TRBV18 and TRBJ1-6; possibly TRBD1 for D (5 bases). The CDR3 is 16 amino acids. Between the trimmed V and J ends, which lost 3 bases and 5 bases, there was a span of 14 bases. Germline CDR1 KGHSH, CDR2 LQKENI. The DNA of the CDR3 is TGTGCCAGCTCACCTGGGACTATCAATCATAATTCACCCCTCCACTTT. Residues: CASSPGTINHNSPLHF.

The chain recombines TRBV15 with TRBJ2-7; TRBD2 is a possible D gene (5 bases). This CDR3 comprises 17 residues. V lost 1 base to trimming and J lost 0 bases, with 16 bases between them. Per the germline V gene, CDR1 is LNHNV and CDR2 is YYDKDF (reference sequence). CDR3 residues: CATSRVKSGIASYEQYF. The CDR3 DNA reads TGTGCCACCAGCAGAGTGAAGTCGGGGATTGCCTCCTACGAGCAGTACTTC.

CDR3 coding DNA: TGTGCCAGCAGCTTGAGGGCAGGCGATGAAAAACTGTTTTTT. It codes for CASSLRAGDEKLFF. This chain links TRBV7-6 with TRBJ1-4; D is undetermined. The CDR3 covers 14 residues. Germline lookup yields CDR1 SGHVS and CDR2 FNYEAQ. The V end lost 3 bases, the J end lost 6 bases, and 11 bases lay between the germline ends.

V usage is TRBV5-1 and J usage is TRBJ2-7; D is perhaps TRBD2 (6 bases). Looked up from germline, CDR1 is SGHRS and CDR2 is YFSETQ. CDR3 length: 15 amino acids. V was shortened by 7 bases and J by 2 bases, with 19 bases between the two germline ends. The CDR3 here is CASSKGAGRAYEQYF. DNA for the CDR3: TGCGCCAGCTCAAAGGGAGCGGGCAGGGCCTACGAGCAGTACTTC. The whole variable domain, filled in from reference TRBV5-1 and TRBJ2-7, reads KAGVTQTPRYLIKTRGQQVTLSCSPISGHRSVSWYQQTPGQGLQFLFEYFSETQRNKGNFPGRFSGRQFSNSRSEMNVSTLELGDSALYLCASSKGAGRAYEQYFGPGTRLTVT.

The rearrangement joins TRBV6-5 to TRBJ2-7; TRBD1 matches at 7 bases. The CDR3 contains 15 residues. Germline V CDR1 and CDR2: MNHEY, SVGAGI. V lost 6 bases, J lost 4 bases, and 12 bases stayed unmatched. The DNA of the CDR3 is TGTGCCAGCAGGGGACGACAGGGTTCAAGGTACGAGCAGTACTTC. Translating gives CASRGRQGSRYEQYF.

This chain joins TRBV7-3 and TRBJ2-5; 7 nucleotides align to TRBD2. CDR3 length: 15 residues. V lost 5 bases, J lost 5 bases, and 11 bases stayed unmatched. Per the germline V gene, CDR1 is SGHTA and CDR2 is FQGTGA. CDR3 in DNA: TGTGCCAGCAGCGAACGAAGGGGAGGGCGGGAGACCCAGTACTTC. Translated: CASSERRGGRETQYF.

The chain combines TRBV7-9 with TRBJ1-6, with a weak D call TRBD1 (6 bases). Trimming removed 2 bases at V and 3 bases at J, with 11 bases between. Germline loops: CDR1 SEHNR, CDR2 FQNEAQ (reference sequence). The length of the CDR3 is 16 residues. DNA of the CDR3: TGTGCCAGCAGCTTATGGTGGGACATCTATAATTCACCCCTCCACTTT. It encodes CASSLWWDIYNSPLHF.

The rearrangement links TRBV7-9 to TRBJ2-3; 10 nucleotides match TRBD2. CDR1 and CDR2 (germline): SEHNR, FQNEAQ (reference sequence). The V segment lost 5 bases and the J segment 2 bases; nucleotides outside the gene matches: 16. The CDR3 has 19 residues. The CDR3 loop is CASSQGQRGGLTDTDTQYF. The CDR3 DNA follows: TGTGCCAGCAGCCAGGGCCAGCGGGGGGGACTAACAGACACAGATACGCAGTATTTT.

The gene calls are TRBV7-8 and TRBJ1-2, with D tentatively TRBD1 (6 bases). The CDR3 covers 14 residues. Germline V lookup: CDR1 SGHVS, CDR2 FQNEAQ. V shed 1 base and J shed 8 bases, with 14 bases lying between them. The CDR3 DNA is TGTGCCAGCAGCTTAGGGTCGGCAGGGGAAGGCTACACCTTC. This translates into CASSLGSAGEGYTF.

This chain joins TRBV5-4 and TRBJ2-7, with D unclear. CDR1 SGHNT and CDR2 YYREEE come from the germline V gene (reference sequence). V lost 4 bases and J lost 0, with 14 bases in between. The CDR3 extends over 15 amino acids. The CDR3 loop reads CASSQDAGTSYEQYF. CDR3 nucleotide sequence: TGTGCCAGCAGCCAAGATGCAGGTACCTCCTACGAGCAGTACTTC. The full variable domain, rest sourced from reference TRBV5-4 and TRBJ2-7, is ETGVTQSPTHLIKTRGQQVTLRCSSQSGHNTVSWYQQALGQGPQFIFQYYREEENGRGNFPPRFSGLQFPNYSSELNVNALELDDSALYLCASSQDAGTSYEQYFGPGTRLTVT.